One TCR beta chain is described in this entry. The specificity of this receptor is unknown. Nothing much larger sits one base from this clone, and base qualities are not available. This entry comes from a study of shared clonotypes between healthy human individuals (dated by TCRdb to about 2020). With respect to the entire study: A couple of women and three men aged 18 to 49 years were included in the cohort. To increase sequencing depth and limit assay-specific biases, different laboratories used diverse techniques to prepare libraries and sequence TCR repertoires. Each donor's leukapheresis produced roughly between about 0.8 and 8.9 billion PBMCs. To estimate repertoire size and how much clonotype sharing occurs between individuals, the study deeply sequenced the blood TCR repertoires of five healthy adults.

The paper's findings and limits, for the study overall: Pairwise subsampling led to the expectation that sequencing depth would affect the degree of clonotype sharing among donors. Because the study included a small number of donors, the genetic and exposure-history diversity represented was limited. Only blood was sampled, and tissue TCR repertoires likely differ from those in blood.

Trimming removed 0 bases from V and 4 bases from J, leaving 8 bases between the germline ends. The CDR3 measures 14 amino acids from cysteine to phenylalanine. The CDR3 DNA has 42 bases and is translated from base 1. CDR1 SGHTA and CDR2 FQGNSA were looked up in the germline V gene. Using the deep immunoSEQ assay, TCR CDR3 regions were amplified from genomic DNA by multiplex PCR. Extracted genomic DNA from each cell subset was spread evenly across all wells of several immunoSEQ 96-well plates, with each plate serving as a replicate. For unsorted PBMC, approximately 300 ng of genomic DNA, equivalent to around 30,000 T cell genomes, went into each replicate PCR. Ten immunoSEQ deep assay plates were used to sequence the unsorted PBMC genomic DNA. The purified libraries were quantified using a Qubit 3.0 fluorometer, sized with a Bioanalyzer 2100, and then quantified again using the KAPA Library Quantification kit. Every immunoSEQ 96-well plate was sequenced on a separate single-read 150-cycle Illumina NextSeq 550 flow cell. In the paper's pipeline: Because only junctional sequences without quality scores were contained in the immunoSEQ output, filtering matching that applied to full-length reads could not be performed. Sequences were annotated with PyIR, a Python wrapper for IgBLAST v1.9, using IMGT germline references to assign V/J genes and CDR3. Reads were removed for weak V/J assignments (E-value above 1e-6), missing CDR3, stop codons, out-of-frame junctions, or ambiguous translated residues. A V3J clonotype was defined by an identical inferred V gene, J gene, and CDR3 amino acid sequence. The percentage overlap between two repertoires was calculated by dividing the number of shared unique clonotypes by the size of the smaller repertoire. Repertoire richness was assessed with RTK rarefaction, the Chao1 estimator, and Recon v2.1 estimates of unobserved clonotypes. The clones in this table, taken by TCRdb from immuneACCESS, are in-frame only. Not every clone is retained; where verified, under half of the shortfall comes from an unresolved V gene, and the cause of the rest is unknown. That table is the source of V, J and clone size, and D and trimming were worked out from the DNA. The sample table records approximately 460,000 clones; roughly three quarters of these occur just once. About 12% of the sample rests with the top ten.

The donors were healthy, HIV-negative adults with no recently reported acute infections or vaccinations. Every donor was a Caucasian adult living in Nashville, Tennessee, USA. For unsorted samples, roughly 86 million PBMCs were counted and genomic DNA was extracted with the QIAamp DNA Blood Mini kit. Blood was collected by leukapheresis, and PBMCs were isolated by Ficoll-Histopaque density gradient centrifugation and then cryopreserved in liquid nitrogen vapor phase. Material for sequencing was PBMCs. Recombination connected TRBV7-2 to TRBJ2-3; the D gene could be either TRBD1 or TRBD2, each agreeing at 5 bases. The clonotype was recovered from a woman in her forties in good health. Some clones in this sample may be carry-over from other donors' samples. The nucleotides are TGTGCCAGCAGCTTAGCGAGAGGGGCAGATACGCAGTATTTT. This is translated as CASSLARGADTQYF.